This TCR beta chain was observed in a study of blood T cell repertoires in COVID-19 (dated by TCRdb to 2018 to 2021). Background on the whole study: Samples covering the acute and convalescent phases of COVID-19 were provided by collaborators in the United States, Italy and Spain. The prospective study material was composed of cDNA or gDNA derived from T cells, B-cell-depleted T cells, or PBMCs. Samples were obtained from the ongoing ImmuneRACE study (first 160 participants) and from roughly 1,300 subjects provided by 6 global collaborators. A freely available public database, intended as a resource for researchers studying the immune response to SARS-CoV-2, is where the repertoires were released. The dataset comprised deeply sampled blood TCRbeta repertoires from subjects exposed to, actively infected with, or recovered from COVID-19. Where available, HLA class I and class II types were taken from metadata supplied by the sample provider and were not determined by assay-based typing. Sample metadata almost always included a de-identified subject ID, COVID-19 status, age in years and sex. What the work shows at the level of the full study, not this receptor alone: How much clinical and demographic metadata was included differed by source and by participant, and the metadata was provided uncurated.

TCRbeta CDR3 regions were amplified from genomic DNA using the immunoSEQ Assay, a bias-controlled multiplex PCR. Per the authors' processing: The number of nucleated cells in each sample was estimated by amplification of reference gene primers within the assay. Sequence reads were collapsed and filtered to measure the absolute abundance of every unique TCRbeta CDR3 rearrangement. For each sample, productive Simpson clonality was calculated as the square root of Simpson's diversity index over productive rearrangements. Drawn from immuneACCESS, this table holds only the in-frame rearrangements with V and J called that TCRdb kept. Clones are partly lost; checked studies trace under half to an unresolved V gene and leave the rest unexplained. V, J and clone size are those of that table, while D and trimming were read from the DNA. This sample lists approximately 260,000 clones; about 87% were detected once. Of the sample, 3.5% to 4.5% falls within the top ten clones.

Each collaborating institution followed its own protocols to collect whole blood in K2EDTA tubes. For TCRbeta analysis, collaborators shipped samples in one of three forms: frozen whole blood, isolated PBMCs, or DNA extracted from either of those sample types. At the junction V is shortened by 2 bases and J by 6 bases, with 21 bases in between. The CDR3 has 17 amino acids, counting the end cysteine and phenylalanine. The CDR3 DNA has 51 bases and is translated from base 1. According to the germline V gene, CDR1 reads SGHVS and CDR2 reads FQNEAQ. Of note for this clone: Its antigen has not been determined. No much larger clonotype is one base removed from it; base qualities were not supplied.

The source is a woman in her forties with acute or convalescent COVID-19. The chain links TRBV7-8 with TRBJ2-3; possibly the D gene is TRBD2, per 5 matching bases. Sequencing was carried out using peripheral blood. CDR3 reads: CASSLYRDSGKEDTQYF. The DNA sequence reads TGTGCCAGCAGCTTATACCGCGACTCCGGGAAAGAGGATACGCAGTATTTT.